Below, 20 T cell receptor beta chains from the same sample are listed, as sequenced in a study of blood T cell repertoires in COVID-19. Some clones are missing from TCRdb's copy, which holds only in-frame ones; the method was immunoSEQ multiplex PCR. The table lists approximately 400,000 clones, around 87% of them singletons. The sequenced material came from PBMCs or T cells enriched from blood (not recorded which). These receptors were taken from a man in his thirties or forties who had recovered from COVID-19.

The chain joins TRBV7-3 to TRBJ2-2; perhaps TRBD2 as D (6 bases). This CDR3 has 16 amino acids. V gave up 0 bases and J gave up 3 bases, with 11 bases separating them. Per germline, CDR1 SGHTA and CDR2 FQGTGA. In nucleotides, the CDR3 is TGTGCCAGCAGCTTAACGTTGGGAGGTTACACCGGGGAGCTGTTTTTT. Its translation is CASSLTLGGYTGELFF.

This chain connects TRBV7-9 to TRBJ2-6; D possibly corresponds to TRBD1 (5 bases). V was shortened by 3 bases and J by 4 bases, with 13 bases between the two germline ends. CDR3 length: 16 amino acids. In germline, CDR1 is SEHNR, CDR2 FQNEAQ (reference sequence). The CDR3 loop is CASSFKGLGGANVLTF. The CDR3 DNA follows: TGTGCCAGCAGCTTTAAGGGGCTGGGCGGGGCCAACGTCCTGACTTTC.

This clone has a count of ten or more. V gene TRBV9 combines with J gene TRBJ1-5; possible D gene TRBD1, 5 bases. The CDR3 spans 15 residues. The germline V gene has CDR1 SGDLS and CDR2 YYNGEE. The V and J ends lost 4 bases and 3 bases respectively, with 14 bases between them. The CDR3 DNA is TGTGCCAGCAGCCCCACGGGGGACTACAATCAGCCCCAGCATTTT. Translating it yields CASSPTGDYNQPQHF. The full variable domain, with the rest looked up from reference TRBV9 and TRBJ1-5, is DSGVTQTPKHLITATGQRVTLRCSPRSGDLSVYWYQQSLDQGLQFLIQYYNGEERAKGNILERFSAQQFPDLHSELNLSSLELGDSALYFCASSPTGDYNQPQHFGDGTRLSIL.

This clone was seen once. The chain has TRBV6-5 and TRBJ1-5, with D unresolved. The V gene lost 7 bases and the J gene lost 0 bases, with 13 bases spanning the gap. The V gene's germline CDR1 is MNHEY and CDR2 SVGAGI. CDR3 length: 15 residues. The CDR3 loop is CASIPGSNSNQPQHF. DNA for the CDR3: TGTGCCAGCATCCCTGGGAGTAATAGCAATCAGCCCCAGCATTTT.

V is TRBV19 and J is TRBJ2-5; TRBD2 is a possible D gene (5 bases). In germline, CDR1 is LNHDA, CDR2 SQIVND (reference sequence). Trimming took off 5 bases at V and 5 bases at J, with 6 bases between the two ends. This CDR3 comprises 11 residues. The CDR3 is CASSAGETQYF. CDR3 coding DNA: TGTGCCAGTAGTGCGGGTGAGACCCAGTACTTC.

The chain links TRBV18 to TRBJ2-5, with a weak D call TRBD2 (6 bases). The CDR3 contains 14 residues. Trimming removed 3 bases at V and 5 bases at J, with 13 bases between. CDR1 and CDR2 (germline): KGHSH, LQKENI. CDR3 in DNA: TGTGCCAGCTCACCGGGGACTTCGGGGGAGACCCAGTACTTC. As protein: CASSPGTSGETQYF. The full variable domain, with the rest looked up from reference TRBV18 and TRBJ2-5, is NAGVMQNPRHLVRRRGQEARLRCSPMKGHSHVYWYRQLPEEGLKFMVYLQKENIIDESGMPKERFSAEFPKEGPSILRIQQVVRGDSAAYFCASSPGTSGETQYFGPGTRLLVL.

This chain uses TRBV3-1 (or the pseudogene TRBV3-2) with TRBJ2-7, with 8 bases that match TRBD1. The CDR3 has 14 residues. Trimming at V came to 7 bases and at J to 5 bases, leaving 10 bases not matched to a gene. Germline lookup yields CDR1 LGHDT and CDR2 YNNKEL (reference sequence). CDR3 region: CASTRTGKVHEQYF. In DNA, the CDR3 is TGTGCCAGCACCCGGACAGGGAAGGTGCACGAGCAGTACTTC.

This clone was found once. This chain links TRBV18 with TRBJ2-1; 9 bases align to TRBD2. Germline V gene data show CDR1 as KGHSH and CDR2 as LQKENI. The V segment lost 0 bases and the J segment 4 bases; nucleotides outside the gene matches: 1. This CDR3 has 15 residues. Here the CDR3 reads CASSPPSGGYNEQFF. CDR3 coding DNA: TGTGCCAGCTCACCACCTAGCGGGGGTTACAATGAGCAGTTCTTC.

The chain has TRBV5-6 and TRBJ1-2; TRBD1 matches 8 bases. Looked up from germline, CDR1 is SGHDT and CDR2 is YYEEEE. V was clipped by 0 bases and J by 3 bases; unmatched bases: 4. CDR3 length: 15 amino acids. The CDR3 reads CASSLGTGTYYGYTF. The CDR3 DNA reads as TGTGCCAGCAGCTTGGGGACAGGGACTTACTATGGCTACACCTTC.

The rearrangement links TRBV2 to TRBJ1-6, with unresolved D. The V gene's germline CDR1 is SNHLY and CDR2 FYNNEI. CDR3 length: 13 amino acids. Trimming took off 5 bases at V and 7 bases at J, with 9 bases between the two ends. The CDR3 DNA reads TGTGCCAGCAGTTGGGGAGGGAATTCACCCCTCCACTTT. Translated, it gives CASSWGGNSPLHF.

The CDR3 coding sequence is TGTGCCAGCAGCGTATATGGTTGGACTAGCGGGGGGGTCAAGCAAGAGACCCAGTACTTC. This encodes CASSVYGWTSGGVKQETQYF. This chain joins TRBV9 and TRBJ2-5; the match to TRBD2 covers 15 bases. Germline V gene sequence: CDR1 SGDLS, CDR2 YYNGEE. V was pared by 1 base and J by 2 bases, with 12 bases of the junction left unmatched. This CDR3 comprises 20 residues.

The chain carries TRBV5-1 and TRBJ2-5; 8 bases are shared with TRBD2. This CDR3 is 14 amino acids long. Germline V lookup: CDR1 SGHRS, CDR2 YFSETQ. V lost 4 bases, J lost 2 bases, and 4 bases stayed unmatched. The DNA for the CDR3 is TGCGCCAGCAGCACGGGACTAGTTCAAGAGACCCAGTACTTC. Amino acids: CASSTGLVQETQYF.

The chain carries TRBV27 and TRBJ1-2, with 8 bases identical to TRBD1. The CDR3 is 15 amino acids. Germline trimming cut 3 bases from V and 11 bases from J; bases unmatched to any gene: 14. CDR1 and CDR2 from the germline V gene are MNHEY and SMNVEV (reference sequence). The CDR3 DNA reads TGTGCCAGCAGTTTGACAGGGGTTATTCCTCGCGATTACACCTTC. This encodes CASSLTGVIPRDYTF.

V gene TRBV6-2 or TRBV6-3 combines with J gene TRBJ2-1; 11 bases map to TRBD2. The CDR3 loop spans 15 amino acids. Per the germline V gene, CDR1 is MNHEY and CDR2 is SVGEGT. The junction had 5 bases not matched to a gene; V was cut back by 6 bases and J by 4 bases. The CDR3 bases are TGTGCCAGCAGACCTAGCGGGGGGACTTACAATGAGCAGTTCTTC. It encodes CASRPSGGTYNEQFF.

This chain connects TRBV19 to TRBJ2-7, with D maybe TRBD2 (5 bases). This CDR3 contains 13 residues. V lost 1 base, J lost 7 bases, and 11 bases lay in between. Looked up from germline, CDR1 is LNHDA and CDR2 is SQIVND (reference sequence). CDR3: CASSIGTGVEQYF. The CDR3 coding sequence is TGTGCCAGTAGTATAGGGACCGGGGTAGAGCAGTACTTC.

The chain joins TRBV6-5 to TRBJ1-1, with 7 bases that match TRBD1. Germline V gene sequence: CDR1 MNHEY, CDR2 SVGAGI. The V gene end was trimmed by 5 bases and the J gene end by 10 bases; junction bases not matched to a gene: 10. The CDR3 is 13 amino acids. Here the CDR3 reads CASSTRQGSVAFF. The CDR3 DNA reads as TGTGCCAGCAGTACCAGACAGGGTTCGGTAGCTTTCTTT.

The V gene is TRBV4-1, the J gene TRBJ1-3; possibly TRBD1 for D (6 bases). Germline lookup yields CDR1 MGHRA and CDR2 YSYEKL. The CDR3 runs to 18 residues. V dropped 1 base and J dropped 4 bases, with 20 bases sitting between them. The CDR3 region has the DNA TGCGCCAGCAGCCAAGGTGGTCTCAGGGGTCGTCGCGGAAACACCATATATTTT. It is translated as CASSQGGLRGRRGNTIYF.

The chain couples TRBV23-1 to TRBJ1-1; D not certain. Being an ORF, TRBV23-1 has a function that is uncertain. This CDR3 spans 13 amino acids. V shed 2 bases and J shed 0 bases, with 4 bases lying between them. Written as DNA, the CDR3 is TGCGCCAGCAGTCAACAGATGAACACTGAAGCTTTCTTT. The encoded protein is CASSQQMNTEAFF.

This chain links TRBV7-3 with TRBJ2-1; 7 nucleotides line up with TRBD2. V was pared by 2 bases and J by 7 bases, with 8 bases of the junction left unmatched. This CDR3 region has 15 residues. CDR1 and CDR2 from the germline V gene are SGHTA and FQGTGA. CDR3 DNA sequence: TGTGCCAGCAGCTTACAGGCCGGGGGGATAAATGAGCAGTTCTTC. Translated: CASSLQAGGINEQFF.

The V and J genes are TRBV20-1 and TRBJ2-3; 8 bases fit TRBD2. Per germline, CDR1 DFQATT and CDR2 SNEGSKA (reference sequence). The CDR3 has 14 amino acids. J was trimmed by 4 bases and V by 3 bases; bases with no gene match: 6. CDR3 DNA sequence: TGCAGTGCTAGTTGGCGGGGGGCCTCAGATACGCAGTATTTT. The encoded protein is CSASWRGASDTQYF.